Listed here are 26 T cell receptor beta chains from one sample, sequenced in a study of blood T cell repertoires in COVID-19 (TCRdb year 2020). Libraries were constructed by the immunoSEQ multiplex PCR assay. What TCRdb holds here is the immuneACCESS table cut down to in-frame rearrangements. Part of the clones is not present; checked against another copy, under half of the missing clones reflect an unresolved V gene, and the others are unexplained. This sample has approximately 270,000 clones in its table, and roughly 85% of those were observed once. The leading ten clones occupy about 10% of the sample. The specimen sequenced was peripheral blood. Receptors were obtained from a woman aged 70-85 years with acute or convalescent COVID-19.

This clone was seen a few times. The same CDR3 also results from other DNA sequences found in this sample. The V gene is TRBV12-3 or TRBV12-4, the J gene TRBJ1-3; D gene uncertain. The CDR3 totals 12 residues. V was shortened by 6 bases and J by 6 bases, with 9 bases between the two germline ends. This chain's CDR3 is CASSLGENTIYF. CDR3 bases: TGTGCCAGCAGCCTCGGGGAAAACACCATATATTTT.

V and J are TRBV5-5 and TRBJ1-2, with D perhaps matching TRBD1 (6 bases). The CDR3 runs 20 residues. V was clipped by 4 bases and J by 0 bases, with 28 bases between them. From germline, CDR1 is SGHKS and CDR2 YYEKEE (reference sequence). The CDR3 DNA sequence: TGTGCCAGCAGCCCTCTCTTGGGGGCGGCCAGGGACCCCTCTAACTATGGCTACACCTTC. Protein: CASSPLLGAARDPSNYGYTF.

V gene TRBV9 combines with J gene TRBJ2-7; 10 bases map to TRBD1. This CDR3 is 14 amino acids long. Losses at the gene ends were 7 bases for V and 7 bases for J; bases not matched to a gene: 11. Germline assignment: CDR1 SGDLS and CDR2 YYNGEE. The CDR3 DNA reads TGTGCCAGCGGCGCGGGACAGGGGTTCGGGGAGCAGTACTTC. Its protein product is CASGAGQGFGEQYF.

V is TRBV9 and J is TRBJ2-1, with TRBD2 matching over 10 bases. Germline V gene sequence: CDR1 SGDLS, CDR2 YYNGEE. CDR3 length: 15 amino acids. Germline trimming cut 3 bases from V and 8 bases from J; bases unmatched to any gene: 8. CDR3: CASSGKGLARDEQFF. CDR3 DNA: TGTGCCAGCAGCGGGAAGGGACTAGCGAGGGATGAGCAGTTCTTC.

The J gene is TRBJ2-1, the V gene TRBV7-9; D is uncertain. V lost 1 base, J lost 11 bases, and 9 bases lay in between. There are 12 residues in the CDR3. Germline CDR1 and CDR2: SEHNR and FQNEAQ (reference sequence). CDR3 DNA: TGTGCCAGCAGCTTAGTACAGACAAAGCAGTTCTTC. It encodes CASSLVQTKQFF. The full variable domain, completed using reference TRBV7-9 and TRBJ2-1, is DTGVSQNPRHKITKRGQNVTFRCDPISEHNRLYWYRQTLGQGPEFLTYFQNEAQLEKSRLLSDRFSAERPKGSFSTLEIQRTEQGDSAMYLCASSLVQTKQFFGPGTRLTVL.

This CDR3 reads CASSEGGPRREKLFF. The CDR3 DNA reads as TGTGCCAGCAGTGAGGGGGGACCCAGGAGGGAAAAACTGTTTTTT. The chain uses TRBV2 and TRBJ1-4; tentative D call: TRBD1 (5 bases). The germline CDR1 and CDR2 sequences are SNHLY and FYNNEI. The CDR3 runs to 15 residues. V was shortened by 3 bases and J by 8 bases, with 16 bases between the two germline ends.

The chain employs TRBV20-1 and TRBJ2-1; D uncertain. From germline, CDR1 is DFQATT and CDR2 SNEGSKA (reference sequence). The CDR3 is 11 amino acids. Trimming shortened V by 3 bases and J by 5 bases, and 5 bases separated the two germline ends. CDR3 region: CSASPDNEQFF. DNA for the CDR3: TGCAGTGCTAGTCCCGACAATGAGCAGTTCTTC.

The chain joins TRBV18 to TRBJ1-5; TRBD1 matches 8 bases. V shed 4 bases and J 6 bases; nucleotides not matched to a gene: 8. This CDR3 has 15 amino acids. Germline CDR1 KGHSH, CDR2 LQKENI. DNA of the CDR3: TGTGCCAGCTCACGGGCAGGGGGCGCGGGTCAGCCCCAGCATTTT. This encodes CASSRAGGAGQPQHF.

The gene calls are TRBV7-9 and TRBJ1-1; the D is unclear. This CDR3 comprises 13 residues. V lost 5 bases and J 2 bases, leaving 9 bases between the germline ends. The germline CDR1 and CDR2 sequences are SEHNR and FQNEAQ (reference sequence). The CDR3 nucleotides are TGTGCCAGCAGCCACATCAGTAACACTGAAGCTTTCTTT. It yields the protein CASSHISNTEAFF.

The count of this clone is one. Other nucleotide sequences from this sample produce the same CDR3. The chain joins TRBV14 to TRBJ1-1; D not resolved. The CDR3 has 14 residues. Trimming took off 1 base at V and 2 bases at J, with 8 bases between the two ends. Germline V lookup: CDR1 SGHDN, CDR2 FVKESK. Written as DNA, the CDR3 is TGTGCCAGCAGCCAAGCTCAGGCTAACACTGAAGCTTTCTTT. It specifies CASSQAQANTEAFF.

The rearrangement links TRBV5-5 to TRBJ2-3; no clear D. Per the germline V gene, CDR1 is SGHKS and CDR2 is YYEKEE (reference sequence). V shed 5 bases and J shed 2 bases, with 12 bases lying between them. The CDR3 runs 14 residues. In nucleotides, the CDR3 is TGTGCCAGCAGTCCTCTACCTCCCACAGATACGCAGTATTTT. This codes for CASSPLPPTDTQYF.

The rearrangement joins TRBV3-1 (or the pseudogene TRBV3-2) to TRBJ2-4; the D gene is possibly TRBD2 (6 bases). Per the germline V gene, CDR1 is LGHDT and CDR2 is YNNKEL (reference sequence). V was pared by 4 bases and J by 6 bases, with 7 bases between. The CDR3 is made up of 12 amino acids. CDR3 loop: CASSPGRNIQYF. The CDR3, as DNA: TGTGCCAGCAGCCCCGGGAGAAACATTCAGTACTTC.

This chain links TRBV19 with TRBJ1-5; TRBD1 is a possible D gene (6 bases). Germline V gene sequence: CDR1 LNHDA, CDR2 SQIVND (reference sequence). With 1 base removed from V and 7 bases from J, the gap between germline ends came to 11 bases. The CDR3 sequence is 14 residues long. The CDR3 bases are TGTGCCAGTAGTATAGCAACAGGGTCACAGCCCCAGCATTTT. Translation gives CASSIATGSQPQHF.

V usage is TRBV19 and J usage is TRBJ1-5; 8 bases fit TRBD1. This CDR3 has 13 residues. V shed 7 bases and J 5 bases; nucleotides not matched to a gene: 4. Germline V lookup: CDR1 LNHDA, CDR2 SQIVND (reference sequence). The CDR3 reads CASMGTGYQPQHF. The CDR3 region has the DNA TGTGCCAGTATGGGGACAGGTTATCAGCCCCAGCATTTT.

The gene calls are TRBV5-1 and TRBJ1-5; 9 nucleotides agree with TRBD1. Trimming removed 3 bases from V and 7 bases from J; junction bases left unmatched: 8. The germline V gene has CDR1 SGHRS and CDR2 YFSETQ. The CDR3 runs to 15 residues. CDR3 amino acids: CASSWGQGPNQPQHF. In DNA form, the CDR3 reads TGCGCCAGCAGCTGGGGACAGGGTCCTAACCAGCCCCAGCATTTT.

This sequence joins TRBV20-1 and TRBJ2-5; 7 nucleotides agree with TRBD2. The CDR3 is 11 amino acids. The V segment lost 5 bases and the J segment 5 bases; nucleotides outside the gene matches: 2. Germline-derived CDR1 and CDR2 are DFQATT and SNEGSKA (reference sequence). CDR3 residues: CSAARGETQYF. CDR3 nucleotide sequence: TGCAGTGCTGCGCGGGGGGAGACCCAGTACTTC.

This sequence joins TRBV7-3 and TRBJ1-1; the D gene is possibly TRBD1 (5 bases). The germline CDR1 and CDR2 sequences are SGHTA and FQGTGA. The length of the CDR3 is 13 residues. Trimming took 4 bases from V and 4 from J, leaving 10 bases between them. This CDR3 is CASSYQGTTEAFF. In DNA form, the CDR3 reads TGTGCCAGCAGCTACCAGGGTACCACTGAAGCTTTCTTT. The variable domain in full, completed from reference TRBV7-3 and TRBJ1-1, reads GAGVSQTPSNKVTEKGKYVELRCDPISGHTALYWYRQSLGQGPEFLIYFQGTGAADDSGLPNDRFFAVRPEGSVSTLKIQRTERGDSAVYLCASSYQGTTEAFFGQGTRLTVV.

The V and J genes are TRBV30 and TRBJ1-2; perhaps TRBD1 as D (5 bases). Deletions cut 5 bases from V and 4 bases from J, with 17 bases between. Germline-derived CDR1 and CDR2 are GTSNPN and SVGIG (reference sequence). This CDR3 has 14 amino acids. The CDR3 here is CAWARGGRVYGYTF. Written as DNA, the CDR3 is TGTGCCTGGGCTAGGGGAGGACGGGTCTATGGCTACACCTTC.

This clone showed up just a few times. The chain combines TRBV10-1 with TRBJ1-1; D unclear. Trimming stripped 6 bases from V and 5 bases from J, with 10 bases between. The germline CDR1 and CDR2 sequences are WNHNN and SYGVQD (reference sequence). This CDR3 is 12 amino acids long. In DNA form, the CDR3 reads TGCGCCAGCAGATCACTAGGGACTGAAGCTTTCTTT. Translated, it gives CASRSLGTEAFF.

The genes are TRBV18 and TRBJ1-4, with D unresolved. V lost 2 bases and J 5 bases, leaving 6 bases between the germline ends. The CDR3 is 13 amino acids. Germline CDR1 KGHSH, CDR2 LQKENI. CDR3 sequence reads: CASSPMENEKLFF. In DNA form, the CDR3 reads TGTGCCAGCTCACCAATGGAGAATGAAAAACTGTTTTTT.

V is TRBV5-5 and J is TRBJ2-1; 7 bases map to TRBD2. CDR3 length equals 17 residues. Germline assignment: CDR1 SGHKS and CDR2 YYEKEE (reference sequence). V dropped 3 bases and J dropped 10; count of bases not matched to a gene: 19. Here the CDR3 reads CASSSRGGSDPKYEQFF. CDR3 nucleotides: TGTGCCAGCAGCTCCCGCGGGGGTTCGGATCCCAAGTACGAGCAGTTCTTC.

The chain is built from TRBV2 and TRBJ1-1, with 11 positions matching TRBD1. Germline V gene data show CDR1 as SNHLY and CDR2 as FYNNEI. J gave up 11 bases and V 6 bases, and 14 bases lay outside the gene matches. The CDR3 loop spans 15 amino acids. The DNA for the CDR3 is TGTGCCAGCAGGAACTTTAGCCCGGGACAGGGGGGGGCTTTCTTT. Translation: CASRNFSPGQGGAFF.

The J gene is TRBJ2-1, the V gene TRBV11-3; weak D call: TRBD1 (5 bases). Germline V gene sequence: CDR1 SGHNT, CDR2 YENEEA. The CDR3 is made up of 16 amino acids. The ends were cut back, 5 bases at V and 3 bases at J, with 17 bases in the middle. CDR3 sequence: CASSASAGSGYNEQFF. CDR3 DNA: TGTGCCAGCAGCGCGTCCGCAGGGTCAGGCTACAATGAGCAGTTCTTC.

The CDR3 coding sequence is TGTGCCAGCAGTTTCGGGACAGAGAATTCACCCCTCCACTTT. This translates into CASSFGTENSPLHF. This chain joins TRBV27 and TRBJ1-6; 7 bases match TRBD1. The V segment lost 3 bases and the J segment 7 bases; nucleotides outside the gene matches: 3. The CDR3 totals 14 residues. Germline lookup yields CDR1 MNHEY and CDR2 SMNVEV (reference sequence).

In its sample, this clone was seen a few times. The gene calls are TRBV11-2 and TRBJ2-4; 7 nucleotides agree with TRBD2. J gave up 5 bases and V 1 base, and 2 bases lay outside the gene matches. CDR3 length: 14 amino acids. Germline V CDR1 and CDR2: SGHAT, FQNNGV. The CDR3 region has the DNA TGTGCCAGCAGCTTAGTTCGGGGGGAAAACATTCAGTACTTC. Encoded protein: CASSLVRGENIQYF.

The CDR3 reads CASSRGQTTNEKLFF. CDR3 nucleotides: TGTGCCAGCAGCCGCGGACAGACAACTAATGAAAAACTGTTTTTT. The rearrangement links TRBV5-6 to TRBJ1-4, with a possible D match to TRBD1 (6 bases). The CDR3 is made up of 15 amino acids. CDR1 and CDR2 (germline): SGHDT, YYEEEE. V gave up 4 bases and J gave up 0 bases, with 10 bases separating them.